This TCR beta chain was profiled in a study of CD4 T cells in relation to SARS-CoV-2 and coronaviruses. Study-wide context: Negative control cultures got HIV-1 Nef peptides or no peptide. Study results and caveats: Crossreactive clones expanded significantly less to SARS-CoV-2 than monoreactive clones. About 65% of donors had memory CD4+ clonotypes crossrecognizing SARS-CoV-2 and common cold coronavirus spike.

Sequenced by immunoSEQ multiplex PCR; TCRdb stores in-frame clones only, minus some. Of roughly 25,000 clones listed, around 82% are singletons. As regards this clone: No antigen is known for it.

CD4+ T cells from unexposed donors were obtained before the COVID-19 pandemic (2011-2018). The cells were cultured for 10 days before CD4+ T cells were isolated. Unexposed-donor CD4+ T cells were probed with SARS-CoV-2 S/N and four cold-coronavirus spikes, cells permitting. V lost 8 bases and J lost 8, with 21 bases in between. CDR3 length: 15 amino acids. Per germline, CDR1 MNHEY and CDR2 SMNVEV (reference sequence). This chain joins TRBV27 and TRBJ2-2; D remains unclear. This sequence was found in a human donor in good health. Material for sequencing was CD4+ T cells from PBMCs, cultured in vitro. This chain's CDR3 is CASSWNRAQGGELFF. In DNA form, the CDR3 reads TGTGCCAGCTCCTGGAACCGGGCCCAAGGTGGGGAGCTGTTTTTT.